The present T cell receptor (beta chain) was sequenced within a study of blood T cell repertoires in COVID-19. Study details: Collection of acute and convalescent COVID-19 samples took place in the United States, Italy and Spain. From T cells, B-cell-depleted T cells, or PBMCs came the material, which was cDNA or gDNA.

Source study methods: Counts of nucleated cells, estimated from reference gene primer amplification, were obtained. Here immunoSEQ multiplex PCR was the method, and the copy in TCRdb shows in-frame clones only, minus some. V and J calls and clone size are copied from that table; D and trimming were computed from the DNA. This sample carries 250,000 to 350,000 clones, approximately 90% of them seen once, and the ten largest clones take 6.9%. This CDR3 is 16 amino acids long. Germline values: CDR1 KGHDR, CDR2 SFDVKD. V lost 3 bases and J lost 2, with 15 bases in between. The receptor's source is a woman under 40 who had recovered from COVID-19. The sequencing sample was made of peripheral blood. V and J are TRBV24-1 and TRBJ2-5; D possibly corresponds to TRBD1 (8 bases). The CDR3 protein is CATSDATGEGQETQYF. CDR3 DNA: TGTGCCACCAGTGATGCGACAGGGGAGGGGCAAGAGACCCAGTACTTC.